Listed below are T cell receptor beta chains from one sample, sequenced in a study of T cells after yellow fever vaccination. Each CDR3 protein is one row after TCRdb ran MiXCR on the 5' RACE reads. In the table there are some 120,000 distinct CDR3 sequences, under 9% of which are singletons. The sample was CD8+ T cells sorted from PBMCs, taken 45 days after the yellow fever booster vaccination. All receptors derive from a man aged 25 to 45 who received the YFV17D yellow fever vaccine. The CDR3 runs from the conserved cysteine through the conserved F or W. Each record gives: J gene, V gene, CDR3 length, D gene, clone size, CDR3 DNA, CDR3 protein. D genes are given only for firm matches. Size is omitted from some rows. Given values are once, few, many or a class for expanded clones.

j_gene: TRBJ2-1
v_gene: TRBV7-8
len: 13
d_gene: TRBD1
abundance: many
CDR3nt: TGTGCCAGCAGCCGACAGGGCGGCAATGAGCAGTTCTTC
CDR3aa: CASSRQGGNEQFF

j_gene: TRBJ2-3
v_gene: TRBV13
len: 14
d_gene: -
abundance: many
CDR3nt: TGTGCCAGCAGCCCAGGGACGGAGATGTCGGAATACTATTTT
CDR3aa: CASSPGTEMSEYYF

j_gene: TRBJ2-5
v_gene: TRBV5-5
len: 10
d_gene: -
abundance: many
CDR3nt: TGTGCCAGCCTTAAGGAGCGGACGTACTTC
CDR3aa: CASLKERTYF

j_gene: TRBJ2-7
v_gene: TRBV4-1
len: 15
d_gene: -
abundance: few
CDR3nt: TGCGCCAGCAGCCAACTACAGGGAATAAGCAACGAGCAGTACTTC
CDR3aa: CASSQLQGISNEQYF

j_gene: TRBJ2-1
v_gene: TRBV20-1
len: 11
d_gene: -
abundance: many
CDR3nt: TGCAGTGCTGCCCGGGACAATGAGCAGTTCTTC
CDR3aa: CSAARDNEQFF

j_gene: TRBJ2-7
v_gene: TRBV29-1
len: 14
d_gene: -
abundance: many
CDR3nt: TGCAGCGGGGGGCTTCATAAGCAACCCTACGAGCAGTACTTC
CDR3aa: CSGGLHKQPYEQYF

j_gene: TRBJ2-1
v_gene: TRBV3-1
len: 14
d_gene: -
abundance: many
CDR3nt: TGTGCCAGCAGCCAAGAAGGGCGTAGGGATGAGCAGTTCTTC
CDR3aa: CASSQEGRRDEQFF

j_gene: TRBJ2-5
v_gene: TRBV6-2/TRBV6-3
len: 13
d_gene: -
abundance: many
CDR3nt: TGTGCCAGCAGTTACGATTACCAAGAGACCCAGTACTTC
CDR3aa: CASSYDYQETQYF

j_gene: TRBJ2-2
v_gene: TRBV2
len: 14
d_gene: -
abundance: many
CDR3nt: TGTGCCAGCATAAGTCGGGGCAGCACCGGGGAGCTGTTTTTT
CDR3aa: CASISRGSTGELFF

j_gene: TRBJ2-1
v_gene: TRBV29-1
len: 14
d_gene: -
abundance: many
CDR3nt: TGCAGCGTTGAACCTGGAGTCAAGGGAGATGAGCAGTTCTTC
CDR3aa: CSVEPGVKGDEQFF

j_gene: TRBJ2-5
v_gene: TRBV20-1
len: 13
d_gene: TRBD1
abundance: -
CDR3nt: TGCAGTGCTGGGACAGGGGGGCCGGAGACCCAGTACTTC
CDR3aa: CSAGTGGPETQYF

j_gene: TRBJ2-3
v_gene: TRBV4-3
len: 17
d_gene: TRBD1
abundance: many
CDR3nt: TGCGCCAGCAGCCAAGACCGGCCGGGGACAGATCAAGATACGCAGTATTTT
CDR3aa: CASSQDRPGTDQDTQYF

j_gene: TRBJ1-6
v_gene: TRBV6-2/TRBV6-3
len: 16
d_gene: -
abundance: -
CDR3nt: TGTGCCAGCAGTTACTCCGTATCAGGGGCGATTTCACACCTCCACTTT
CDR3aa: CASSYSVSGAISHLHF

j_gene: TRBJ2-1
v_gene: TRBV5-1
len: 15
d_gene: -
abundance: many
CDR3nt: TGCGCCAGCAGCCCCGGGGAACGGGCCTACAATGAGCAGTTCTTC
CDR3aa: CASSPGERAYNEQFF

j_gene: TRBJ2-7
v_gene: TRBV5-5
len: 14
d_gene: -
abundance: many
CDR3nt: TGTGCCAGCAACCCTACAGGGACCTCCTACGAGCAGTACTTC
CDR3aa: CASNPTGTSYEQYF

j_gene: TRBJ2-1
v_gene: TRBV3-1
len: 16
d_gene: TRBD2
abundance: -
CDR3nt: TGTGCCAGCAGTTACTCGGGGGAGGGCCGGTACAATGAGCAGTTCTTC
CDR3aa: CASSYSGEGRYNEQFF

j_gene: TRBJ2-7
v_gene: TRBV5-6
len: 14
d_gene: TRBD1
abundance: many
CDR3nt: TGTGCCAGCAGCTTGGAGGGGACAGGTTACGAGCAGTACTTC
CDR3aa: CASSLEGTGYEQYF

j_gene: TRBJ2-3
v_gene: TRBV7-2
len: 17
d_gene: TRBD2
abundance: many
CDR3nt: TGTGCCAGCAGCTTGGGACTAGCGGGGACCCACACAGATACGCAGTATTTT
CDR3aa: CASSLGLAGTHTDTQYF

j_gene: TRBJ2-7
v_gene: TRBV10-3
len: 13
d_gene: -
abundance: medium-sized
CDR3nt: TGTGCCATCAGTGAGAGGGGAAGCTACGAGCAGTACTTC
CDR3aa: CAISERGSYEQYF

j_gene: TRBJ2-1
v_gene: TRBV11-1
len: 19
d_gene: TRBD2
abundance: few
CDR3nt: TGTGCCAGCAGCCACAGACTAGCGGGGTCCTCGGGGTCCTACAATGAGCAGTTCTTC
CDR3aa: CASSHRLAGSSGSYNEQFF

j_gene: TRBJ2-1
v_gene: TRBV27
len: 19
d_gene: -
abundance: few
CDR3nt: TGTGCCAGCAGTCAAACTACCAGGGACATCCCGCCCTTATGGAATGAGCAGTTCTTC
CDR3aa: CASSQTTRDIPPLWNEQFF

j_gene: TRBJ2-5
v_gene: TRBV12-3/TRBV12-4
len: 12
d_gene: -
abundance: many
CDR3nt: TGTGCCAGCAGGGGGGGGCTTGAGACCCAGTACTTC
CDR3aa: CASRGGLETQYF

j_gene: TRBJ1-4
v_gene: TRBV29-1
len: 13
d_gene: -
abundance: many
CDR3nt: TGCAGCGTTGCACAGGGCGGTTCGGAAAAACTGTTTTTT
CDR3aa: CSVAQGGSEKLFF

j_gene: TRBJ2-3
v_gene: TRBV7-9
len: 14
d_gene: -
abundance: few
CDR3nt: TGTGCCAGCCTGCCGGGGACCCCGTCGGGTACGCAGTATTTT
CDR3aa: CASLPGTPSGTQYF

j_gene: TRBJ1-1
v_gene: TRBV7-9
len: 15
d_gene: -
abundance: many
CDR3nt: TGTGCCAGCAGTCCACGGGCCAGTCGGAACACTGAAGCTTTCTTT
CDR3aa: CASSPRASRNTEAFF

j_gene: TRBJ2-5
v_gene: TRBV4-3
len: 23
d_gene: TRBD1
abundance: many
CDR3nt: TGCGCCAGCAGCCAACCCCTTTACGGCTCCATGTCCGGGACAGGGGACGACCAAGAGACCCAGTACTTC
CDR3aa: CASSQPLYGSMSGTGDDQETQYF

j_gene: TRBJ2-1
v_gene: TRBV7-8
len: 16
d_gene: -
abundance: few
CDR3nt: TGTGCCAGCAGCTTACGGGCGGATGGGGTACTAAATGAGCAGTTCTTC
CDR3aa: CASSLRADGVLNEQFF

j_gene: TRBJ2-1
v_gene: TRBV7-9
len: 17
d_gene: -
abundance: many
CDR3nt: TGTGCCAGCAGCCTATCGTCTGAGCAGCAGTATTACAATGAGCAGTTCTTC
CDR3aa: CASSLSSEQQYYNEQFF

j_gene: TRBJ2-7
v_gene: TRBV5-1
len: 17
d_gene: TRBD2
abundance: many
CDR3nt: TGCGCCAGCAGCTTGGCCGCAGTTCTAGCGGGAGACTACGAGCAGTACTTC
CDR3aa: CASSLAAVLAGDYEQYF

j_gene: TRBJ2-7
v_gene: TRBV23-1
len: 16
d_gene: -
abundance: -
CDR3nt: TGCGCCAGCAAGAGGAGAGCTGAGGGCCGCACCTACGAGCAGTACTTC
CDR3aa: CASKRRAEGRTYEQYF

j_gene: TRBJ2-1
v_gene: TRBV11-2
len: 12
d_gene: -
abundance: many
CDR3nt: TGTGCCAGCAGCTTAACACAGAATGAGCAGTTCTTC
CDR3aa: CASSLTQNEQFF

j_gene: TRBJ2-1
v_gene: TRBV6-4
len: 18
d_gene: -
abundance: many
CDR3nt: TGTGCCAGCAGTGACCTCCCTGTGGGAGGACACCGAAAAGATGAGCAGTTCTTC
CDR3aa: CASSDLPVGGHRKDEQFF

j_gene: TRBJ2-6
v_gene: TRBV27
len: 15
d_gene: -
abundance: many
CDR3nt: TGTGCCAGCAGTGCGCTACCTTGGGGGGCCAACGTCCTGACTTTC
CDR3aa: CASSALPWGANVLTF

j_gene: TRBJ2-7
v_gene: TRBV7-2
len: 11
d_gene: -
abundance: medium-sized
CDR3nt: TGTGCCAGCAGTCCCTCCTACGAGCAGTACTTC
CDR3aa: CASSPSYEQYF

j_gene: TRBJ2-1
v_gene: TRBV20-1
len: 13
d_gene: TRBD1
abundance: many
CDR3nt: TGCAGTTCCGACAGGGGGGAATTGAATGAGCAGTTCTTC
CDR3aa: CSSDRGELNEQFF

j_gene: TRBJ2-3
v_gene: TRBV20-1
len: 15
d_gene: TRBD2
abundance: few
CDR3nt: TGCAGTGCTCCAACACTAGCGGGAGATGTAGATACGCAGTATTTT
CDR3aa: CSAPTLAGDVDTQYF

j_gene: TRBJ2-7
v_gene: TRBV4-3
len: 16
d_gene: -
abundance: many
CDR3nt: TGCGCCAGCAGCCAAGAAAGGGCAGGGTATAACTACGAGCAGTACTTC
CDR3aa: CASSQERAGYNYEQYF

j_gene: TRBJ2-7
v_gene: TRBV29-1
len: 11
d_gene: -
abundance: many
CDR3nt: TGCAGCGTTGAAGATCCAGCGGAGCAGTACTTC
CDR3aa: CSVEDPAEQYF

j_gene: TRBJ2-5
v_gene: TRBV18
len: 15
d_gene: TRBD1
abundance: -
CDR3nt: TGTGCCAGCTCACCCTACGGGACAGGTCAAGAGACCCAGTACTTC
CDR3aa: CASSPYGTGQETQYF